This entry lists 19 T cell receptor beta chains sequenced from one sample in a study of a mutant IDH1 vaccine in newly diagnosed glioma. Time point defined: week 5, during vaccination. The study gave 300 ug of mutant IDH1 20-mer peptide per vaccine dose, with topical imiquimod. What these receptors recognize is not known. The data were produced by immunoSEQ multiplex PCR, yet TCRdb's version contains in-frame clones alone and is incomplete. The sample lists nearly 35,000 clones, about 80% occurring once. This sample comprised PBMCs, obtained from a glioma patient whose treatment included an IDH1 peptide vaccine. The source of these receptors is a man younger than 45 with glioma.

The chain is built from TRBV28 and TRBJ2-7; 7 bases fit TRBD1. The germline gives CDR1 MDHEN, CDR2 SYDVKM. This CDR3 contains 14 residues. The J segment lost 5 bases and the V segment lost 5 bases, leaving 9 bases of the junction unmatched. The CDR3 sequence: CASSPSTGTNEQYF. CDR3 nucleotides: TGTGCCAGCAGTCCCTCGACAGGGACCAACGAGCAGTACTTC.

The chain recombines TRBV5-1 with TRBJ1-6; the D is unclear. The CDR3 is 13 amino acids. The V end was cut by 2 bases, the J end by 10 bases, with 10 bases between. CDR1 and CDR2 from the germline V gene are SGHRS and YFSETQ. The CDR3 coding sequence is TGCGCCAGCAGCTTCACAATTGGGTCACCCCTCCACTTT. Protein product: CASSFTIGSPLHF.

For the CDR3, the DNA is TGTGCCAGTAGTATAGGGACAGCGAACACTGAAGCTTTCTTT. Translated, it gives CASSIGTANTEAFF. The chain recombines TRBV19 with TRBJ1-1, with D maybe TRBD1 (6 bases). The germline V and J ends were trimmed by 1 base and 1 base, with 7 bases remaining between them. The CDR3 contains 14 residues. The germline V gene encodes CDR1 LNHDA and CDR2 SQIVND (reference sequence).

The rearrangement uses TRBV4-2 and TRBJ2-7; 7 nucleotides agree with TRBD1. The germline V gene has CDR1 LGHNA and CDR2 YNFKEQ. This CDR3 contains 16 residues. V dropped 1 base and J dropped 3; count of bases not matched to a gene: 9. CDR3 sequence reads: CASSQVTGTDYYEQYF. CDR3 bases: TGTGCCAGCAGCCAAGTGACCGGGACAGACTACTACGAGCAGTACTTC.

The V and J genes are TRBV6-5 and TRBJ2-7, with D possibly being TRBD2 (6 bases). Trimming cost V 6 bases and J 6 bases, with 21 bases left between them. This CDR3 spans 15 amino acids. The germline gives CDR1 MNHEY, CDR2 SVGAGI. The CDR3 coding sequence is TGTGCCAGCAGGGCCCCATACGGGGAGGAAGGCGAGCAGTACTTC. Translation gives CASRAPYGEEGEQYF.

The V gene is TRBV5-1, the J gene TRBJ2-7; D is possibly TRBD2 (5 bases). This CDR3 has 13 amino acids. V lost 3 bases and J 6 bases, leaving 13 bases between the germline ends. Germline V gene lookup returns CDR1 SGHRS and CDR2 YFSETQ. CDR3 loop: CASSYGMTGEQYF. CDR3 nucleotide sequence: TGCGCCAGCAGCTACGGGATGACCGGCGAGCAGTACTTC.

V is TRBV11-2 and J is TRBJ2-7, with TRBD2 identical over 13 bases. Trimming removed 5 bases from V and 4 bases from J; junction bases left unmatched: 5. Germline-derived CDR1 and CDR2 are SGHAT and FQNNGV. The CDR3 extends over 15 amino acids. The CDR3 loop is CASSNGLAGVYEQYF. For the CDR3, the DNA is TGTGCCAGCAGCAACGGACTAGCGGGAGTTTACGAGCAGTACTTC.

This CDR3 is CASSLAAGREEKLFF. The CDR3 DNA sequence: TGCGCCAGCAGCTTGGCGGCAGGGAGGGAGGAAAAACTGTTTTTT. This chain joins TRBV5-1 and TRBJ1-4; possibly TRBD1 for D (5 bases). The germline gives CDR1 SGHRS, CDR2 YFSETQ. V was trimmed by 0 bases and J by 8 bases, leaving 14 bases between them. CDR3 length: 15 residues.

The V call is TRBV25-1, the J call TRBJ1-2; a possible D gene is TRBD1 (6 bases). In germline, CDR1 is MGHDK, CDR2 SYGVNS. CDR3 length: 13 amino acids. The V end was cut by 6 bases, the J end by 1 base, with 9 bases between. CDR3 sequence: CASREGGNYGYTF. CDR3 DNA sequence: TGTGCCAGCAGGGAAGGGGGTAACTATGGCTACACCTTC.

CDR3 nucleotides: TGTGCCAGCAGCCCGGGAGGGGGGAGAAGCACAGATACGCAGTATTTT. Translating it yields CASSPGGGRSTDTQYF. V gene TRBV5-4 combines with J gene TRBJ2-3; 8 bases are shared with TRBD2. V dropped 4 bases and J dropped 0; count of bases not matched to a gene: 7. Germline V lookup: CDR1 SGHNT, CDR2 YYREEE (reference sequence). This CDR3 spans 16 amino acids.

Details on this clone: The junction shows a germline mismatch at one end, possibly a read error. V and J are TRBV5-6 and TRBJ2-7; D is ambiguous. Per germline, CDR1 SGHDT and CDR2 YYEEEE. This CDR3 is 11 amino acids long. The CDR3 DNA reads as TGTGCCAGCAGCCTTGTCCCGGTATATTCCTTC. Translated, it gives CASSLVPVYSF.

This clone was counted between two and nine times. V usage is TRBV2 and J usage is TRBJ1-6; no clear D gene. The CDR3 consists of 15 residues. V lost 2 bases to trimming and J lost 8 bases, with 13 bases between them. The germline CDR1 and CDR2 sequences are SNHLY and FYNNEI. DNA for the CDR3: TGTGCCAGCAGTGAAAACAGTAATAGAGATTCACCCCTCCACTTT. This gives the protein CASSENSNRDSPLHF. Full variable domain (outside the CDR3, taken from reference TRBV2 and TRBJ1-6): EPEVTQTPSHQVTQMGQEVILRCVPISNHLYFYWYRQILGQKVEFLVSFYNNEISEKSEIFDDQFSVERPDGSNFTLKIRSTKLEDSAMYFCASSENSNRDSPLHFGNGTRLTVT.

V usage is TRBV10-3 and J usage is TRBJ1-6, with D unclear. CDR1 and CDR2 (germline): ENHRY, SYGVKD. This CDR3 has 15 residues. V lost 3 bases, J lost 0 bases, and 6 bases lay in between. The CDR3 DNA follows: TGTGCCATCAGTGACGACACCTCCTATAATTCACCCCTCCACTTT. Its translation is CAISDDTSYNSPLHF.

This clone has a handful of counts. This sequence joins TRBV5-1 and TRBJ2-3; 7 bases align to TRBD1. Trimming cost V 0 bases and J 6 bases; bases outside gene matches: 4. CDR1 is SGHRS and CDR2 is YFSETQ in the germline V gene. CDR3 length: 14 amino acids. The CDR3 DNA reads as TGCGCCAGCAGCTTGGAGGGGGCTTCTGATACGCAGTATTTT. It specifies CASSLEGASDTQYF.

This clone was recorded only once. The CDR3 DNA reads TGTGCCAGCGTGAGGAGGGGTTTTAACTATGGCTACACCTTC. Protein sequence: CASVRRGFNYGYTF. This chain connects TRBV6-9 to TRBJ1-2; TRBD1 is a possible D gene (5 bases). Germline V gene data show CDR1 as MNHGY and CDR2 as SVAAGI. Trimming removed 8 bases at V and 1 base at J, with 14 bases between. The CDR3 sequence is 14 residues long.

The chain is built from TRBV19 and TRBJ2-2, with a weak D call TRBD1 (6 bases). V lost 4 bases, J lost 4 bases, and 22 bases lay in between. Germline V gene sequence: CDR1 LNHDA, CDR2 SQIVND (reference sequence). The CDR3 is 18 amino acids. The CDR3 nucleotides read TGTGCCAGTAGTAACCCCTCGACAGGATCCCTTTTCACCGGGGAGCTGTTTTTT. It translates to CASSNPSTGSLFTGELFF.

The chain is built from TRBV28 and TRBJ1-5; D gene ambiguous. Germline CDR1 MDHEN, CDR2 SYDVKM. Trimming took 7 bases from V and 4 from J, leaving 5 bases between them. The CDR3 sequence is 11 residues long. CDR3 loop: CASTSNQPQHF. In DNA form, the CDR3 reads TGTGCCAGCACCTCTAATCAGCCCCAGCATTTT.

The rearrangement links TRBV19 to TRBJ2-7; D is perhaps TRBD1 (5 bases). V was trimmed by 3 bases and J by 1 base, leaving 7 bases between them. The CDR3 covers 13 residues. The germline CDR1 and CDR2 sequences are LNHDA and SQIVND (reference sequence). This CDR3 reads CASSMGQSYEQYF. The DNA of the CDR3 is TGTGCCAGTAGTATGGGGCAGTCCTACGAGCAGTACTTC.

The chain links TRBV27 to TRBJ2-2; possibly TRBD1 for D (7 bases). The CDR3 consists of 16 residues. Germline V gene sequence: CDR1 MNHEY, CDR2 SMNVEV (reference sequence). V shed 2 bases and J shed 5 bases, with 15 bases lying between them. The CDR3: CASSLGSAGGTGELFF. The CDR3 bases are TGTGCCAGCAGTTTAGGATCGGCAGGGGGGACCGGGGAGCTGTTTTTT.